This T cell receptor beta chain stems from a study of blood T cell repertoires in COVID-19. At the level of the study: Specimens from acute and convalescent COVID-19 originated in the United States, Italy and Spain. PBMCs, B-cell-depleted T cells, or T cells provided the cDNA or gDNA that made up the material.

Using immunoSEQ multiplex PCR, the repertoire was profiled, and TCRdb retains in-frame clones only, with some absent. In the table there are about 260,000 clones, 75% to 90% of which are singletons. CDR1 is LNHDA and CDR2 is SQIVND in the germline V gene (reference sequence). Deletions cut 5 bases from V and 7 bases from J, with 8 bases between. This CDR3 comprises 12 residues. Sequencing was carried out using peripheral blood. The receptor comes from a woman aged 40 to 55 with acute or convalescent COVID-19. The gene calls are TRBV19 and TRBJ1-4; no reliable D call. The CDR3 DNA reads as TGTGCCAGTAGTCCTCACAGTGAAAAACTGTTTTTT. Translation: CASSPHSEKLFF.